The 2 T cell receptor beta chains below come from one sample, sequenced in a study of T cells in Graves' hyperthyroidism and ophthalmopathy (dated by TCRdb to the late 2010s). The library was generated by multiplex PCR. Sequencer: Illumina HiSeq 2000. The TCR beta CDR3 regions were amplified from the RNA transcripts. The first round of RT-PCR for the TCR CDR3 was performed with the HTBI primer set and the Qiagen OneStep RT-PCR kit. The public reads were quality trimmed at Q25 with fastp and then assembled into clones with MiXCR by TCRdb, keeping productive beta chains. Entries are consolidated by CDR3 protein sequence, retaining the most common genes and DNA. The sample has about 400,000 distinct CDR3 sequences on record, about 16% of them singletons. The ten largest make up approximately 32% of the sample. Sequenced material: blood. These TCRs come from a woman aged 30 to 39 with Graves' hyperthyroidism.

V and J are TRBV6-2 or TRBV6-3 and TRBJ2-6, with D uncertain. The germline gives CDR1 MNHEY, CDR2 SVGEGT. The ends were cut back, 0 bases at V and 4 bases at J, with 4 bases in the middle. The CDR3 is 14 amino acids. The CDR3 protein is CASSYSSGANVLTF. CDR3 in DNA: TGTGCCAGCAGTTACTCTTCGGGGGCCAACGTCCTGACTTTC.

Ten or more counts support this clonotype. This chain uses TRBV11-2 with TRBJ2-1; TRBD2 matches at 9 bases. Germline trimming cut 5 bases from V and 9 bases from J; bases unmatched to any gene: 11. The germline V gene has CDR1 SGHAT and CDR2 FQNNGV. The CDR3 covers 15 residues. CDR3 DNA sequence: TGTGCCAGCAGCCTGGCGCTAGCGGGATGGGGTGAGCAGTTCTTC. Encoded protein: CASSLALAGWGEQFF.